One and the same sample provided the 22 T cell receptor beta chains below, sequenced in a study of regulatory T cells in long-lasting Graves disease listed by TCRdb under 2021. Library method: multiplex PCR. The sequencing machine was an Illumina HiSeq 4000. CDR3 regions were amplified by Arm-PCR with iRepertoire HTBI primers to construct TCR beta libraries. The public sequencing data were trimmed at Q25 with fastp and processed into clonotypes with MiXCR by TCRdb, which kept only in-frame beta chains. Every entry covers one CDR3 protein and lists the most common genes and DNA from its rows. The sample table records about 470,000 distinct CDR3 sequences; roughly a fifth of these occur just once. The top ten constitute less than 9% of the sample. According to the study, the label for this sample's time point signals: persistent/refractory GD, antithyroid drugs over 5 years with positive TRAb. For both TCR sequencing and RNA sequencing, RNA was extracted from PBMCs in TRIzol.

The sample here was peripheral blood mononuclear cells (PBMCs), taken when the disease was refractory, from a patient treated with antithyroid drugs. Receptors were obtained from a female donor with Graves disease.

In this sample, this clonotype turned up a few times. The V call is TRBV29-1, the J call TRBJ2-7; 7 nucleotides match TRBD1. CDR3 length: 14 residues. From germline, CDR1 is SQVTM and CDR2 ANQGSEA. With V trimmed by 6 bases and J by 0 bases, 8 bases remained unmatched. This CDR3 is CSVVTGVYSYEQYF. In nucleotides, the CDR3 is TGCAGCGTAGTTACAGGGGTTTACTCCTACGAGCAGTACTTC.

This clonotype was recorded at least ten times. The CDR3 nucleotides are TGTGCCAGCACCTTGGGGTCCTGGAACACTGAAGCTTTCTTT. Its translation: CASTLGSWNTEAFF. This chain uses TRBV12-3 or TRBV12-4 with TRBJ1-1; D uncertain. The CDR3 is 14 residues long. The germline V and J ends were trimmed by 7 bases and 1 base, with 13 bases remaining between them.

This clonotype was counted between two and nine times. This CDR3 reads CASGLNNQPQHF. CDR3 DNA sequence: TGTGCTAGTGGTTTGAATAATCAGCCCCAGCATTTT. The gene calls are TRBV12-5 and TRBJ1-5; D not certain. Between the trimmed V and J ends, which lost 2 bases and 4 bases, there was a span of 3 bases. Germline V gene data show CDR1 as LGHNT and CDR2 as FRNRAP. The CDR3 is made up of 12 amino acids.

CDR3 in DNA: TGTGCCAGCTTAAGGGGGGACGGCACTGAAGCTTTCTTT. Translated, it gives CASLRGDGTEAFF. J is TRBJ1-1 and V is TRBV7-9; D possibly corresponds to TRBD1 (6 bases). This CDR3 has 13 residues. Germline loops: CDR1 SEHNR, CDR2 FQNEAQ (reference sequence). The V end was cut by 8 bases, the J end by 4 bases, with 14 bases between.

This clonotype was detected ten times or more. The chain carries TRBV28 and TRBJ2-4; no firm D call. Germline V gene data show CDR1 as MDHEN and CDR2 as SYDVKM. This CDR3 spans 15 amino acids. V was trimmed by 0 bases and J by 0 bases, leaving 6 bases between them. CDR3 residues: CASSLWALAKNIQYF. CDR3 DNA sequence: TGTGCCAGCAGTTTATGGGCCCTAGCCAAAAACATTCAGTACTTC.

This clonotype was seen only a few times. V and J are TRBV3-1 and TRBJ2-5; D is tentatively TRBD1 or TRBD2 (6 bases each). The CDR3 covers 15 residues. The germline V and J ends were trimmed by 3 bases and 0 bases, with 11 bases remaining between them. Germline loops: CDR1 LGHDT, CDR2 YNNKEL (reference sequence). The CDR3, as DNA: TGTGCCAGCAGCCAGGTGGGGGGCCACCAAGAGACCCAGTACTTC. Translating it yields CASSQVGGHQETQYF.

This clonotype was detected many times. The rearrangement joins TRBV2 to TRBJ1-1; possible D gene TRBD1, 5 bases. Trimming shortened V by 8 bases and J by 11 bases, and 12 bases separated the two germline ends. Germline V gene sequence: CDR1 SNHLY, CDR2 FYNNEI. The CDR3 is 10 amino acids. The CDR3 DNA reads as TGTGCCAGCCTTCGGGGGTCTGCTTTCTTT. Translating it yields CASLRGSAFF.

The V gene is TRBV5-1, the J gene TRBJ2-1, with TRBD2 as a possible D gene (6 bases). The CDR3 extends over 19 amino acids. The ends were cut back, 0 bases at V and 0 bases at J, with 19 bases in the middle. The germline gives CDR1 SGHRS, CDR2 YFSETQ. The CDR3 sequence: CASSLDPGGGTGSYNEQFF. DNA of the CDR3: TGCGCCAGCAGCTTGGACCCCGGAGGAGGGACGGGCTCCTACAATGAGCAGTTCTTC.

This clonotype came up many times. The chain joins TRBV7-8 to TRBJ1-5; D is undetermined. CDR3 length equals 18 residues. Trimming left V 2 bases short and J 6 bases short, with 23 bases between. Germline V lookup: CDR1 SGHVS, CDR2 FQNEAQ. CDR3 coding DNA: TGTGCCAGCAGCTTAACCCCTCCCTGGCAAGGGCCAGGTCAGCCCCAGCATTTT. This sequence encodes CASSLTPPWQGPGQPQHF.

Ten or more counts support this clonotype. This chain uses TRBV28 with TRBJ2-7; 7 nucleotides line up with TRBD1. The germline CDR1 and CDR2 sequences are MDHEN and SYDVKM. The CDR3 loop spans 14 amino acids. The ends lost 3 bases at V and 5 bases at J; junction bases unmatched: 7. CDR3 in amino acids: CASSLTGFTNEQYF. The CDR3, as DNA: TGTGCCAGCAGTTTGACAGGGTTTACAAACGAGCAGTACTTC. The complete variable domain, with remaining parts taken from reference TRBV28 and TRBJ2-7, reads DVKVTQSSRYLVKRTGEKVFLECVQDMDHENMFWYRQDPGLGLRLIYFSYDVKMKEKGDIPEGYSVSREKKERFSLILESASTNQTSMYLCASSLTGFTNEQYFGPGTRLTVT.

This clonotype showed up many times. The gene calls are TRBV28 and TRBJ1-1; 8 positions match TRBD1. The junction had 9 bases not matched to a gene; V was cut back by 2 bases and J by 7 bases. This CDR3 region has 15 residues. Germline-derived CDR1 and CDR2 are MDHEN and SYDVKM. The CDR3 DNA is TGTGCCAGCAGTTTAGGGTCGCAGGGGGCGGTTGAAGCTTTCTTT. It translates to CASSLGSQGAVEAFF.

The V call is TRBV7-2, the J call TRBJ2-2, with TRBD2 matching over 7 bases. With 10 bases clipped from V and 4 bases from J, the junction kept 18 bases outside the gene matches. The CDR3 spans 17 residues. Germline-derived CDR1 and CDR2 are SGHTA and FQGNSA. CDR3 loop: CAILDRGEAAGTGELFF. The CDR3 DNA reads TGTGCCATACTTGACCGGGGGGAGGCGGCGGGCACCGGGGAGCTGTTTTTT.

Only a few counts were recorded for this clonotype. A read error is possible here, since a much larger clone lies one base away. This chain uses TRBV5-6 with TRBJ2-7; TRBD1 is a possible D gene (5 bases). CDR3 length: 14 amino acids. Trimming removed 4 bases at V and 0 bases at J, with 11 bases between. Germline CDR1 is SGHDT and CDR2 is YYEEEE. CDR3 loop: CASSPVGASYEQYF. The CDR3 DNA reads TGTGCCAGCAGCCCGGTAGGGGCCTCCTACGAGCAGTACTTC.

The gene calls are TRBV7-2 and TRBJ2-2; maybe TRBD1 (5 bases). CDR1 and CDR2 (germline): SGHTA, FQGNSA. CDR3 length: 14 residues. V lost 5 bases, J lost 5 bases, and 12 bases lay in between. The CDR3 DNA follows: TGTGCCAGCAGCCCCCGGACACGGACCGGGGAGCTGTTTTTT. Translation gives CASSPRTRTGELFF.

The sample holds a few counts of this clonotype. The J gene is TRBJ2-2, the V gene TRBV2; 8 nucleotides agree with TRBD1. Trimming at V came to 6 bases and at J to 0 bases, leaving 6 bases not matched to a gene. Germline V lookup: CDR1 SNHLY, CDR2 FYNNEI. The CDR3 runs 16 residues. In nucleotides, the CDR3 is TGTGCCAGCAGCCCCCAGGGGGCGTCGAACACCGGGGAGCTGTTTTTT. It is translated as CASSPQGASNTGELFF.

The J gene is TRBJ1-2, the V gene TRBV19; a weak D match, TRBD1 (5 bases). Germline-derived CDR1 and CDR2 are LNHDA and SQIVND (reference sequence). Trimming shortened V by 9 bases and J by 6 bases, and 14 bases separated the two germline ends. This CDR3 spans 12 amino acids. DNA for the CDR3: TGTGCCAGCGGGGGAGATCAAAATGGCTACACCTTC. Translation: CASGGDQNGYTF.

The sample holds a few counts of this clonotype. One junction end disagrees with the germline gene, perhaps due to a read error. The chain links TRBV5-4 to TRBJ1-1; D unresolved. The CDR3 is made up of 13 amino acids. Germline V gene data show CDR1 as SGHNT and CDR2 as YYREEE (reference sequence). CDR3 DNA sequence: TGTGCCAGCAGGTTGGGCGAGAGTGGTGAAGCTTTCTTT. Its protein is CASRLGESGEAFF. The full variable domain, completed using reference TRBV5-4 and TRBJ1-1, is ETGVTQSPTHLIKTRGQQVTLRCSSQSGHNTVSWYQQALGQGPQFIFQYYREEENGRGNFPPRFSGLQFPNYSSELNVNALELDDSALYLCASRLGESGEAFFGQGTRLTVV.

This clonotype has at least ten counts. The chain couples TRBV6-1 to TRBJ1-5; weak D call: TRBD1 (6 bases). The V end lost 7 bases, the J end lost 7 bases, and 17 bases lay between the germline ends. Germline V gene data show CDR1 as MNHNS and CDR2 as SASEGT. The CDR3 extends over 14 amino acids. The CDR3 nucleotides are TGTGCCAGCACCCAGCTGGGGGCAGGCCAGCCCCAGCATTTT. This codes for CASTQLGAGQPQHF.

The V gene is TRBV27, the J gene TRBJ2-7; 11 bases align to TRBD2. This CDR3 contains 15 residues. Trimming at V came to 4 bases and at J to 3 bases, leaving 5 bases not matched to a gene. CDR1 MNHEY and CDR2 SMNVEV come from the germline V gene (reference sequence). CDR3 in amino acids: CASSSGTSGFYEQYF. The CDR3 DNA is TGTGCCAGCAGTTCCGGGACTAGCGGATTCTACGAGCAGTACTTC.

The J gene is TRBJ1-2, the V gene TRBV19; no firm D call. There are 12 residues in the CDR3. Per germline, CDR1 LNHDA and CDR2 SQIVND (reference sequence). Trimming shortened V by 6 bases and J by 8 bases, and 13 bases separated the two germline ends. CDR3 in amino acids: CASSPLRGGYTF. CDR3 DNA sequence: TGTGCCAGTAGCCCCTTAAGAGGCGGCTACACCTTC.

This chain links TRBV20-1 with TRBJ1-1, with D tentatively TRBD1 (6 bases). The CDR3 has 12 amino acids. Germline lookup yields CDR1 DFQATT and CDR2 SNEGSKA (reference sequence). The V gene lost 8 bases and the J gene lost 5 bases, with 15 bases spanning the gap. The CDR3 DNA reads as TGCAGTAGCCAAATTCAGGGGACTGAAGCTTTCTTT. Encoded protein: CSSQIQGTEAFF.

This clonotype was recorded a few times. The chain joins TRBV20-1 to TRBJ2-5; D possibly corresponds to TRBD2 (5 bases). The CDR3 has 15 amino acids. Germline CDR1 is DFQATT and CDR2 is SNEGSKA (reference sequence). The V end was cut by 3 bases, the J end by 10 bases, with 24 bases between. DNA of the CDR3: TGCAGTGCTAGGGACGTTCCTGGACTGTTCGGCGACCAGTACTTC. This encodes CSARDVPGLFGDQYF.